A selection of T cell receptor beta chains follows, all from one sample in a study of OX40 agonist ivuxolimab in advanced cancers. Clones were sequenced by immunoSEQ multiplex PCR, and TCRdb holds only the in-frame ones, with some missing. The sample contains about 56,000 clones, 82% of which appear only once. The sample consisted of CD4+ or CD8+ T cells sorted from blood, taken in a trial of the OX40 agonist ivuxolimab. All receptors derive from an adult with an advanced solid tumor such as melanoma, head and neck, liver or kidney cancer. Both conserved end residues are part of each CDR3. A D gene is named only where the DNA matches it firmly. Clone size is given for some rows only: seen once, a few or many times, or a class if the clone is expanded.

d_call: TRBD1
clone_size: -
cdr3_length: 18
j_call: TRBJ1-4
v_call: TRBV27
cdr3_aa: CASSPQGTIVRGNEKLFF
cdr3_nt: TGTGCCAGCAGCCCACAGGGGACGATTGTAAGGGGTAATGAAAAACTGTTTTTT

d_call: -
clone_size: once
cdr3_length: 15
j_call: TRBJ2-3
v_call: TRBV11-2
cdr3_aa: CASSEGSRSTDTQYF
cdr3_nt: TGTGCCAGCAGCGAAGGTTCGCGAAGCACAGATACGCAGTATTTT

d_call: TRBD1
clone_size: -
cdr3_length: 15
j_call: TRBJ2-7
v_call: TRBV5-6
cdr3_aa: CASSLGQGGFGEQYF
cdr3_nt: TGTGCCAGCAGCTTGGGACAGGGGGGTTTTGGGGAGCAGTACTTC

d_call: -
clone_size: -
cdr3_length: 15
j_call: TRBJ2-5
v_call: TRBV5-1
cdr3_aa: CASSLLQGRRETQYF
cdr3_nt: TGCGCCAGCAGCTTGTTACAGGGTCGGCGCGAGACCCAGTACTTC

d_call: -
clone_size: -
cdr3_length: 15
j_call: TRBJ2-1
v_call: TRBV6-5
cdr3_aa: CASSYLPGARDEQFF
cdr3_nt: TGTGCCAGCAGTTACTTACCCGGGGCTAGGGATGAGCAGTTCTTC

d_call: TRBD2
clone_size: once
cdr3_length: 15
j_call: TRBJ2-7
v_call: TRBV19
cdr3_aa: CASSSGLAGRYEQYF
cdr3_nt: TGTGCCAGTAGTTCGGGACTAGCGGGCCGCTACGAGCAGTACTTC

d_call: TRBD1
clone_size: -
cdr3_length: 17
j_call: TRBJ2-7
v_call: TRBV9
cdr3_aa: CASSVGDRGLDPGEQYF
cdr3_nt: TGTGCCAGCAGCGTAGGAGACAGGGGGCTAGATCCGGGCGAGCAGTACTTC

d_call: -
clone_size: few
cdr3_length: 12
j_call: TRBJ2-3
v_call: TRBV7-6
cdr3_aa: CASSPGTDTQYF
cdr3_nt: TGTGCCAGCAGCCCCGGCACAGATACGCAGTATTTT

d_call: TRBD2
clone_size: -
cdr3_length: 15
j_call: TRBJ2-7
v_call: TRBV25-1
cdr3_aa: CASRDGGLAGAEQYF
cdr3_nt: TGTGCCAGCAGGGACGGCGGACTAGCGGGAGCGGAGCAGTACTTC

d_call: -
clone_size: -
cdr3_length: 12
j_call: TRBJ2-7
v_call: TRBV9
cdr3_aa: CASSPNTYEQYF
cdr3_nt: TGTGCCAGCAGCCCCAATACGTACGAGCAGTACTTC

d_call: TRBD2
clone_size: -
cdr3_length: 16
j_call: TRBJ2-1
v_call: TRBV28
cdr3_aa: CASSRLAGGSYNEQFF
cdr3_nt: TGTGCCAGCAGTCGACTAGCGGGAGGGTCCTACAATGAGCAGTTCTTC

d_call: TRBD2
clone_size: -
cdr3_length: 15
j_call: TRBJ2-1
v_call: TRBV6-6
cdr3_aa: CASRSTSGGLYEQFF
cdr3_nt: TGTGCCAGCAGAAGTACTAGCGGGGGTTTATATGAGCAGTTCTTC

d_call: TRBD1
clone_size: once
cdr3_length: 15
j_call: TRBJ2-3
v_call: TRBV18
cdr3_aa: CASSRRTGTTDTQYF
cdr3_nt: TGTGCCAGCTCTCGCCGGACAGGGACCACAGATACGCAGTATTTT

d_call: -
clone_size: -
cdr3_length: 15
j_call: TRBJ2-3
v_call: TRBV6-1
cdr3_aa: CASPIETASTDTQYF
cdr3_nt: TGTGCCAGCCCGATAGAGACAGCTAGCACAGATACGCAGTATTTT

d_call: TRBD1
clone_size: once
cdr3_length: 17
j_call: TRBJ1-4
v_call: TRBV12-5
cdr3_aa: CASGPNPDREVGEKLFF
cdr3_nt: TGTGCTAGTGGTCCCAATCCGGACAGGGAAGTGGGGGAAAAACTGTTTTTT

d_call: -
clone_size: few
cdr3_length: 15
j_call: TRBJ2-3
v_call: TRBV19
cdr3_aa: CASGAGGGSTDTQYF
cdr3_nt: TGTGCCAGTGGGGCTGGAGGCGGCAGCACAGATACGCAGTATTTT

d_call: -
clone_size: once
cdr3_length: 12
j_call: TRBJ1-6
v_call: TRBV7-9
cdr3_aa: CAAKLDNSPLHF
cdr3_nt: TGTGCCGCAAAGTTAGATAATTCACCCCTCCACTTT

d_call: TRBD1
clone_size: -
cdr3_length: 17
j_call: TRBJ1-4
v_call: TRBV5-1
cdr3_aa: CASSLGTGDITNEKLFF
cdr3_nt: TGCGCCAGCAGCTTAGGGACAGGGGACATAACTAATGAAAAACTGTTTTTT

d_call: -
clone_size: -
cdr3_length: 13
j_call: TRBJ2-7
v_call: TRBV28
cdr3_aa: CASSLFPGYEQYF
cdr3_nt: TGTGCCAGCAGTTTATTTCCGGGGTACGAGCAGTACTTC

d_call: -
clone_size: -
cdr3_length: 12
j_call: TRBJ2-7
v_call: TRBV6-6
cdr3_aa: CASSVDGYEQYF
cdr3_nt: TGTGCCAGCAGTGTGGACGGGTACGAGCAGTACTTC

d_call: -
clone_size: -
cdr3_length: 11
j_call: TRBJ1-1
v_call: TRBV5-8
cdr3_aa: CASSLVHESFF
cdr3_nt: TGTGCCAGCAGCTTGGTCCATGAGAGTTTCTTT

d_call: TRBD1
clone_size: -
cdr3_length: 16
j_call: TRBJ1-1
v_call: TRBV7-2
cdr3_aa: CASSLVAWDRGPGAFF
cdr3_nt: TGTGCCAGCAGCTTAGTCGCCTGGGACAGGGGGCCCGGAGCTTTCTTT

d_call: TRBD2
clone_size: -
cdr3_length: 16
j_call: TRBJ2-3
v_call: TRBV7-2
cdr3_aa: CASSQELAGGTDTQYF
cdr3_nt: TGTGCCAGCAGCCAAGAGCTAGCGGGGGGGACAGATACGCAGTATTTT

d_call: TRBD1
clone_size: -
cdr3_length: 14
j_call: TRBJ1-1
v_call: TRBV11-3
cdr3_aa: CASSFGGQQTEAFF
cdr3_nt: TGTGCCAGCAGCTTTGGGGGACAGCAAACTGAAGCTTTCTTT

d_call: -
clone_size: once
cdr3_length: 15
j_call: TRBJ1-5
v_call: TRBV7-3
cdr3_aa: CASSDTGYSNQPQHF
cdr3_nt: TGTGCCAGCAGCGACACAGGATATAGCAATCAGCCCCAGCATTTT

d_call: -
clone_size: -
cdr3_length: 15
j_call: TRBJ1-5
v_call: TRBV4-3
cdr3_aa: CASSQLVLTHQPQHF
cdr3_nt: TGCGCCAGCAGCCAGCTCGTGCTAACGCATCAGCCCCAGCATTTT

d_call: -
clone_size: -
cdr3_length: 11
j_call: TRBJ2-7
v_call: TRBV18
cdr3_aa: CASSPRTEQYF
cdr3_nt: TGTGCCAGCTCACCCAGGACAGAGCAGTACTTC

d_call: -
clone_size: -
cdr3_length: 15
j_call: TRBJ1-2
v_call: TRBV6-1
cdr3_aa: CASSEVLQAPYGYTF
cdr3_nt: TGTGCCAGCAGTGAGGTTCTACAAGCCCCCTATGGCTACACCTTC

d_call: TRBD1
clone_size: -
cdr3_length: 15
j_call: TRBJ1-1
v_call: TRBV28
cdr3_aa: CASQTRGQGGTEAFF
cdr3_nt: TGTGCCAGCCAGACAAGGGGACAGGGGGGCACTGAAGCTTTCTTT

d_call: -
clone_size: -
cdr3_length: 13
j_call: TRBJ2-5
v_call: TRBV6-6
cdr3_aa: CASTRGTPGTQYF
cdr3_nt: TGTGCCAGCACCAGGGGTACGCCGGGGACCCAGTACTTC

d_call: -
clone_size: -
cdr3_length: 14
j_call: TRBJ1-2
v_call: TRBV10-2
cdr3_aa: CASSEDSLLYGYTF
cdr3_nt: TGCGCCAGCAGCGAGGACAGCCTTCTATATGGCTACACCTTC

d_call: -
clone_size: -
cdr3_length: 16
j_call: TRBJ1-2
v_call: TRBV27
cdr3_aa: CASSFRGPATNYGYTF
cdr3_nt: TGTGCCAGCAGTTTCCGGGGGCCGGCTACTAACTATGGCTACACCTTC

d_call: -
clone_size: -
cdr3_length: 16
j_call: TRBJ2-2
v_call: TRBV7-2
cdr3_aa: CASSSAGPSHTGELFF
cdr3_nt: TGTGCCAGCAGCTCCGCGGGCCCTAGCCACACCGGGGAGCTGTTTTTT

d_call: -
clone_size: -
cdr3_length: 16
j_call: TRBJ1-6
v_call: TRBV4-2
cdr3_aa: CASSQASGAVNSPLHF
cdr3_nt: TGTGCCAGCAGCCAAGCCTCTGGGGCGGTAAATTCACCCCTCCACTTT

d_call: -
clone_size: -
cdr3_length: 14
j_call: TRBJ1-1
v_call: TRBV27
cdr3_aa: CASSLRAGNTEAFF
cdr3_nt: TGTGCCAGCAGTTTAAGGGCGGGGAACACTGAAGCTTTCTTT

d_call: TRBD1
clone_size: -
cdr3_length: 12
j_call: TRBJ2-7
v_call: TRBV6-1
cdr3_aa: CASGDRGYEQYF
cdr3_nt: TGTGCCAGCGGGGACAGGGGCTACGAGCAGTACTTC

d_call: TRBD2
clone_size: -
cdr3_length: 14
j_call: TRBJ2-3
v_call: TRBV6-5
cdr3_aa: CASRNGLAVHTQYF
cdr3_nt: TGTGCCAGCAGGAACGGACTAGCCGTACATACGCAGTATTTT

d_call: -
clone_size: -
cdr3_length: 15
j_call: TRBJ1-6
v_call: TRBV7-6
cdr3_aa: CASSLVSQGGSPLHF
cdr3_nt: TGTGCCAGCAGCTTAGTGTCTCAGGGAGGTTCACCCCTCCACTTT

d_call: -
clone_size: -
cdr3_length: 14
j_call: TRBJ1-3
v_call: TRBV10-3
cdr3_aa: CATQTPPSGNTIYF
cdr3_nt: TGTGCCACCCAGACACCCCCCTCTGGAAACACCATATATTTT

d_call: TRBD1
clone_size: -
cdr3_length: 14
j_call: TRBJ1-2
v_call: TRBV19
cdr3_aa: CASRDREANYGYTF
cdr3_nt: TGTGCCAGTAGAGACAGGGAAGCTAACTATGGCTACACCTTC

d_call: -
clone_size: -
cdr3_length: 15
j_call: TRBJ2-7
v_call: TRBV5-6
cdr3_aa: CASSLRGAGDYEQYF
cdr3_nt: TGTGCCAGCAGCTTGAGGGGGGCAGGGGACTACGAGCAGTACTTC

d_call: -
clone_size: -
cdr3_length: 16
j_call: TRBJ1-3
v_call: TRBV7-6
cdr3_aa: CASSLATAYSGNTIYF
cdr3_nt: TGTGCCAGCAGCTTAGCGACAGCCTACTCTGGAAACACCATATATTTT

d_call: -
clone_size: -
cdr3_length: 12
j_call: TRBJ2-7
v_call: TRBV19
cdr3_aa: CASRNRENEQYF
cdr3_nt: TGTGCCAGTAGAAACCGTGAAAACGAGCAGTACTTC

d_call: TRBD2
clone_size: -
cdr3_length: 15
j_call: TRBJ2-1
v_call: TRBV27
cdr3_aa: CASSLRGVFNNEQFF
cdr3_nt: TGTGCCAGCAGTTTACGGGGGGTTTTTAACAATGAGCAGTTCTTC

d_call: -
clone_size: -
cdr3_length: 16
j_call: TRBJ1-4
v_call: TRBV5-4
cdr3_aa: CASSQQSRTTNEKLFF
cdr3_nt: TGCGCCAGCAGCCAACAGAGCAGAACAACTAATGAAAAACTGTTTTTT

d_call: -
clone_size: -
cdr3_length: 14
j_call: TRBJ2-7
v_call: TRBV6-6
cdr3_aa: CASSYPRQDYEQYF
cdr3_nt: TGTGCCAGCAGTTACCCGCGACAGGACTACGAGCAGTACTTC

d_call: -
clone_size: -
cdr3_length: 14
j_call: TRBJ2-5
v_call: TRBV25-1
cdr3_aa: CASSLTRPQETQYF
cdr3_nt: TGTGCCAGCAGTCTGACACGGCCTCAAGAGACCCAGTACTTC

d_call: -
clone_size: -
cdr3_length: 16
j_call: TRBJ1-1
v_call: TRBV18
cdr3_aa: CASSPREQVKGTEAFF
cdr3_nt: TGTGCCAGCTCACCAAGGGAACAGGTTAAGGGCACTGAAGCTTTCTTT

d_call: -
clone_size: few
cdr3_length: 16
j_call: TRBJ2-6
v_call: TRBV28
cdr3_aa: CASSLGGPPGANVLTF
cdr3_nt: TGTGCCAGCAGTCTCGGGGGTCCCCCTGGGGCCAACGTCCTGACTTTC

d_call: -
clone_size: -
cdr3_length: 14
j_call: TRBJ2-7
v_call: TRBV6-6
cdr3_aa: CASSYSGQAHEQYF
cdr3_nt: TGTGCCAGCAGTTACTCGGGACAAGCCCACGAGCAGTACTTC

d_call: TRBD1
clone_size: medium-sized
cdr3_length: 14
j_call: TRBJ1-3
v_call: TRBV29-1
cdr3_aa: CSVPGTGGGNTIYF
cdr3_nt: TGCAGCGTCCCGGGGACAGGGGGAGGAAACACCATATATTTT

d_call: TRBD2
clone_size: -
cdr3_length: 17
j_call: TRBJ2-5
v_call: TRBV18
cdr3_aa: CASSPLSSGGTIKTQYF
cdr3_nt: TGTGCCAGCTCACCACTGTCTAGCGGGGGTACTATAAAGACCCAGTACTTC

d_call: -
clone_size: -
cdr3_length: 13
j_call: TRBJ1-4
v_call: TRBV15
cdr3_aa: CATGAIRGEKLFF
cdr3_nt: TGTGCCACCGGCGCGATACGGGGGGAAAAACTGTTTTTT

d_call: TRBD2
clone_size: -
cdr3_length: 15
j_call: TRBJ2-7
v_call: TRBV5-6
cdr3_aa: CASSLGLAAYYEQYF
cdr3_nt: TGTGCCAGCAGCTTAGGACTAGCGGCGTACTACGAGCAGTACTTC